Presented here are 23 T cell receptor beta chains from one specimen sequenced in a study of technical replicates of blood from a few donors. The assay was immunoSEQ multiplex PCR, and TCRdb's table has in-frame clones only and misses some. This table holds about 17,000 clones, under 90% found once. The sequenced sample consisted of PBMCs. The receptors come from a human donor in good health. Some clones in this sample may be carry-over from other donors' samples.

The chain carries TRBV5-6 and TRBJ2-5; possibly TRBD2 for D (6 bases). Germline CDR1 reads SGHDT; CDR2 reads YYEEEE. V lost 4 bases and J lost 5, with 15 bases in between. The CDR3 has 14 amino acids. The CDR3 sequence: CASSQSGGRETQYF. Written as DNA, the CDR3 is TGTGCCAGCAGCCAAAGTGGAGGGCGGGAGACCCAGTACTTC.

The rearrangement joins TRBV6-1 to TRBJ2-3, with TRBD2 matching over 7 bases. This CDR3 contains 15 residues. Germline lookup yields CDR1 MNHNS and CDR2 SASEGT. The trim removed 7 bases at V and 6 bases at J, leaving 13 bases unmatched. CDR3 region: CASTPKMGGIDTQYF. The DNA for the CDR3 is TGTGCCAGCACTCCCAAAATGGGGGGGATTGATACGCAGTATTTT.

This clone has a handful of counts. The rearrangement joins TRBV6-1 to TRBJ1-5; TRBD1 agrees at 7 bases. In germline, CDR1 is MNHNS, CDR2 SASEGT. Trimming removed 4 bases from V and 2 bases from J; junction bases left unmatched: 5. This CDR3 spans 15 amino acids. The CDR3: CASSVQGEGNQPQHF. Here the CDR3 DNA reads TGTGCCAGCAGTGTCCAGGGGGAAGGCAATCAGCCCCAGCATTTT.

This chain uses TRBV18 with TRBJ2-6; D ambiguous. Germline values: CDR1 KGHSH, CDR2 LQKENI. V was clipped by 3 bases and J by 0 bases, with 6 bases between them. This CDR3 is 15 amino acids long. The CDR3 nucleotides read TGTGCCAGCTCACCTCCTATCTCTGGGGCCAACGTCCTGACTTTC. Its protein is CASSPPISGANVLTF.

CDR3 DNA: TGTGCCAGCAGCTTGGATGGACCTACTAGCGGGAGTCGTAATGAGCAGTTCTTC. This encodes CASSLDGPTSGSRNEQFF. The V gene is TRBV5-6, the J gene TRBJ2-1; TRBD2 aligns across 11 bases. The CDR3 totals 18 residues. The J segment lost 7 bases and the V segment lost 0 bases, leaving 12 bases of the junction unmatched. The germline gives CDR1 SGHDT, CDR2 YYEEEE. The full variable domain, completed using reference TRBV5-6 and TRBJ2-1, is DAGVTQSPTHLIKTRGQQVTLRCSPKSGHDTVSWYQQALGQGPQFIFQYYEEEERQRGNFPDRFSGHQFPNYSSELNVNALLLGDSALYLCASSLDGPTSGSRNEQFFGPGTRLTVL.

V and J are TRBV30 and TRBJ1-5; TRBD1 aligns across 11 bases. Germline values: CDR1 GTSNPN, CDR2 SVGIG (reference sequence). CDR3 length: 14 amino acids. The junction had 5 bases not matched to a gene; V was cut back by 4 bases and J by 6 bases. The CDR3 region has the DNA TGTGCCTGGAACGGACAGGGGGCCACTCAGCCCCAGCATTTT. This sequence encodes CAWNGQGATQPQHF.

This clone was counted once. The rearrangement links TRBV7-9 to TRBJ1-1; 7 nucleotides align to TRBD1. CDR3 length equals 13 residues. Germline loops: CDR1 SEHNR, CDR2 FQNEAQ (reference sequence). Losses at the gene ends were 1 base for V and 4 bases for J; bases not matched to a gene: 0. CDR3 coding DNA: TGTGCCAGCAGCTTAGGACAGGGCACTGAAGCTTTCTTT. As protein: CASSLGQGTEAFF.

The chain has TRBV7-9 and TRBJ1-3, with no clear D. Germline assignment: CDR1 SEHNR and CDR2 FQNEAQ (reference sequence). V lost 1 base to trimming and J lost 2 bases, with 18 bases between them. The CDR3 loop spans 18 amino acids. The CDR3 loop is CASSLERNRGRAGNTIYF. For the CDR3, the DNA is TGTGCCAGCAGCTTAGAGAGGAATCGGGGTAGGGCTGGAAACACCATATATTTT.

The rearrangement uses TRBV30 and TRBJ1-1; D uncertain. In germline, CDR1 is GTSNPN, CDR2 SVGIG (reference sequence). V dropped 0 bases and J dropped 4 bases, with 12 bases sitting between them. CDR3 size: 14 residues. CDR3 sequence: CAWSVGLGSTEAFF. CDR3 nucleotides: TGTGCCTGGAGTGTGGGTCTGGGGAGCACTGAAGCTTTCTTT.

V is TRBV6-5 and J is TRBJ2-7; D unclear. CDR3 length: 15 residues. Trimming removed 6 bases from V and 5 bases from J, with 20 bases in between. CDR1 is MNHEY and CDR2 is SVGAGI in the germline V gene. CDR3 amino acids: CASSSPSLPRHEQYF. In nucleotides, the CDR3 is TGTGCCAGCAGCAGCCCCTCGCTTCCGAGGCACGAGCAGTACTTC.

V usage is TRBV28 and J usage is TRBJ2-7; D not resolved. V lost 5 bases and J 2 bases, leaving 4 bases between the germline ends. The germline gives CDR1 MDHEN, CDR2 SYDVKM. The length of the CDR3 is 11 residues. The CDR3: CASSPTYEQYF. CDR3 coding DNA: TGTGCCAGCAGTCCAACCTACGAGCAGTACTTC.

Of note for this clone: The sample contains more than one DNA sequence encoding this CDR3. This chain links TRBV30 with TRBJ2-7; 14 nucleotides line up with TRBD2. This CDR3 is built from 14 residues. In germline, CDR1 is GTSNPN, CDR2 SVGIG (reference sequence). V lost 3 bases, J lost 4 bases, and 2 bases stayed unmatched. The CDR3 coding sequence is TGTGCCTGGAGGGGGACTAGCGGGAGTTACGAGCAGTACTTC. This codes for CAWRGTSGSYEQYF.

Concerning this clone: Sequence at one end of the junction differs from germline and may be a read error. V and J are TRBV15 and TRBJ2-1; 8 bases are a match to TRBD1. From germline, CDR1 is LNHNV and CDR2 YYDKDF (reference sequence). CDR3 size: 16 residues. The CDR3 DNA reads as TGTGCCACCAGCAGGGGCAGACAGGGGTCGAACAATGGGCAGTTCTTC. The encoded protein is CATSRGRQGSNNGQFF.

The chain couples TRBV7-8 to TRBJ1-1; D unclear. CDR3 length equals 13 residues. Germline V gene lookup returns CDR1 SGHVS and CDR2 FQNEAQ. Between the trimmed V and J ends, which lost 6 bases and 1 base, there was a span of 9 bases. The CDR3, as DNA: TGTGCCAGCAGTCACATATGGAACACTGAAGCTTTCTTT. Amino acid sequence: CASSHIWNTEAFF. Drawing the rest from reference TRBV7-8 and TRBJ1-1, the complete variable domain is GAGVSQSPRYKVAKRGQDVALRCDPISGHVSLFWYQQALGQGPEFLTYFQNEAQLDKSGLPSDRFFAERPEGSVSTLKIQRTQQEDSAVYLCASSHIWNTEAFFGQGTRLTVV.

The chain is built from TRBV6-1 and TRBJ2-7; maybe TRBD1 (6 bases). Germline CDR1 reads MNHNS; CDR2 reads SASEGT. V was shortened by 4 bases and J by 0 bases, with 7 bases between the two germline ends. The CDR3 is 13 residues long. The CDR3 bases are TGTGCCAGCAGTGCCAGGGGCTCCTACGAGCAGTACTTC. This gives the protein CASSARGSYEQYF.

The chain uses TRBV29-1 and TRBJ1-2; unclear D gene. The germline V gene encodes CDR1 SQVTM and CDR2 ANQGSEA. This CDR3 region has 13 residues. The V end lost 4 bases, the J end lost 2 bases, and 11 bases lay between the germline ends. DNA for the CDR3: TGCAGCGTTGCGCTAGGACTAAACTATGGCTACACCTTC. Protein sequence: CSVALGLNYGYTF.

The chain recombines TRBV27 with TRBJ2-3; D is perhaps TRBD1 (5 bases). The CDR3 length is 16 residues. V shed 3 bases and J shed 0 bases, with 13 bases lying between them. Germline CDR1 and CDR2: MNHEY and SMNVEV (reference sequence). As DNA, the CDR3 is TGTGCCAGCAGTTTCCGAAGGGGAACTAGCACAGATACGCAGTATTTT. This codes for CASSFRRGTSTDTQYF.

The CDR3 is CASSLSGGYEKLFF. The CDR3 DNA sequence: TGCGCCAGCAGCCTGTCAGGGGGGTATGAAAAACTGTTTTTT. The chain carries TRBV5-1 and TRBJ1-4; 7 bases align to TRBD1. The CDR3 has 14 residues. Germline CDR1 SGHRS, CDR2 YFSETQ. Unmatched junction bases numbered 6, after V lost 4 bases and J lost 6 bases.

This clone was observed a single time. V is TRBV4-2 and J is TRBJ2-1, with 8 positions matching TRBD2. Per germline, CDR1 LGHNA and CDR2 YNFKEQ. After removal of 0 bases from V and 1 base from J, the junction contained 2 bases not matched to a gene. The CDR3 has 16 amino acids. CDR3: CASSQEGGGSYNEQFF. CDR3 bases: TGTGCCAGCAGCCAAGAGGGCGGGGGGTCCTACAATGAGCAGTTCTTC.

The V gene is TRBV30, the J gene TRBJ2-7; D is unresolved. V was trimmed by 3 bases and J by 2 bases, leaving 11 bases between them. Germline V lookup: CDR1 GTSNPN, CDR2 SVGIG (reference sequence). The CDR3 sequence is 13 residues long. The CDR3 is CAWSHDWTYEQYF. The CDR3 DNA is TGTGCCTGGAGCCATGACTGGACCTACGAGCAGTACTTC.

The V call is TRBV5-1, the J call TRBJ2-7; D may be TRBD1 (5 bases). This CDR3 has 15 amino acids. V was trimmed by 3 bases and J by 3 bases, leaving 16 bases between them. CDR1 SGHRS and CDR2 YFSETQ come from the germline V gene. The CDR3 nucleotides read TGCGCCAGCAGCTACCAAACAGGAGCCAACTACGAGCAGTACTTC. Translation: CASSYQTGANYEQYF.

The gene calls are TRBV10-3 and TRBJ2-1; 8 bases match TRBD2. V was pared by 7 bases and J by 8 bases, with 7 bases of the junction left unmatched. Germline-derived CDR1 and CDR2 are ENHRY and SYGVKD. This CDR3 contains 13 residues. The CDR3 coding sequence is TGTGCCATCACACGGGAGGGCCTCGATGAGCAGTTCTTC. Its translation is CAITREGLDEQFF.

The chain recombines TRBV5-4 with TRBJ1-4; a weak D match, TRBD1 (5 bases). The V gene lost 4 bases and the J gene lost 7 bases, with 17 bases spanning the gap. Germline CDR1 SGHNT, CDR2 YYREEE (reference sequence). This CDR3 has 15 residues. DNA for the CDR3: TGTGCCAGCAGCCCCGGGGCGCCGGGAGGTGAAAAACTGTTTTTT. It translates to CASSPGAPGGEKLFF.